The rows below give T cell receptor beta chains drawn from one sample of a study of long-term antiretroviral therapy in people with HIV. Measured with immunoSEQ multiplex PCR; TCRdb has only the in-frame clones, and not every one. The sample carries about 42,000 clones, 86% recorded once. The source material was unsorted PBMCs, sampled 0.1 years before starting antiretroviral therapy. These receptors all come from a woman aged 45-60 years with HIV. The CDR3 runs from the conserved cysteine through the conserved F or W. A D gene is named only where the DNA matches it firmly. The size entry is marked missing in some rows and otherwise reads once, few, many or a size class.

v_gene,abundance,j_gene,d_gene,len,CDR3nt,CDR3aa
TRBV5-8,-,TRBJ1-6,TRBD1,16,TGTGCCAGCAGCCTCCGACAGGGGGCCGGTAATTCACCCCTCCACTTT,CASSLRQGAGNSPLHF
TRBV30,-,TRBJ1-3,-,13,TGTGCCTGGAGTGGGGGATTTGGAAACACCATATATTTT,CAWSGGFGNTIYF
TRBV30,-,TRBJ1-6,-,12,TGTGCCTGGAGTGTACGGCTTTCACCCCTCCACTTT,CAWSVRLSPLHF
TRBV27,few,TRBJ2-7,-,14,TGTGCCAGCATGCGGGCAGGGGGGACCTACGAGCAGTACTTC,CASMRAGGTYEQYF
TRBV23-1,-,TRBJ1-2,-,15,TGCGCCAGCAGTCAATCGCCGGGCAGCAACTATGGCTACACCTTC,CASSQSPGSNYGYTF
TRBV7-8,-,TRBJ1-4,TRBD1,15,TGTGCCAGCAGCTCCTTCTCCGGGACAGCAAATCGGCTGTTTTTT,CASSSFSGTANRLFF
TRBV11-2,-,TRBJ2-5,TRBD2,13,TGTGCCAGCAGCTTAGGTCAGGGAGGGTCCCAGTACTTC,CASSLGQGGSQYF
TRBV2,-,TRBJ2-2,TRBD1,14,TGTGCCAGCAGCCGGGACAGGGTAGCCGGGGAGCTGTTTTTT,CASSRDRVAGELFF
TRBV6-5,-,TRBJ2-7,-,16,TGTGCCAGCAGTTACTCCGACTCTTGGGGGACTTACGAGCAGTACTTC,CASSYSDSWGTYEQYF
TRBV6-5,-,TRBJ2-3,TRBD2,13,TGTGCCAGCCGATCTAGCGGAGCAGATACGCAGTATTTT,CASRSSGADTQYF
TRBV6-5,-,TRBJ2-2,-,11,TGTGCCAGTGCGAACACCGGGGAGCTGTTTTTT,CASANTGELFF
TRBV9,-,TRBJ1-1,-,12,TGTGCCAGCAGCGTGGGGGGAACTGAAGCTTTCTTT,CASSVGGTEAFF
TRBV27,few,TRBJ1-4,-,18,TGTGCCAGCAGTTTAAGAATAGTGCGGGGGGGGAGCAATGAAAAACTGTTTTTT,CASSLRIVRGGSNEKLFF
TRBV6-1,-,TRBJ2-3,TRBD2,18,TGTGCCAGCAGTGAAAGGGCACTTAGCGGGGGGCGTACAGATACGCAGTATTTT,CASSERALSGGRTDTQYF
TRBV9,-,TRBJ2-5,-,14,TGTGCCAGCAGCGTAGCCGACAGAGTGGAGACCCAGTACTTC,CASSVADRVETQYF
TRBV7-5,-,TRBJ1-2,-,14,TGTGCCAGAAGCTTGCCAGGTACTAACTATGGCTACACCTTC,CARSLPGTNYGYTF
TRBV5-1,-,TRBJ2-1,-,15,TGCGCCAGCAGCTTGGCCCAGACAGGGAGGTATGAGCAGTTCTTC,CASSLAQTGRYEQFF
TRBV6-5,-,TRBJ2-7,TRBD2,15,TGTGCCAGCAGTTATTCTGGCGGGGGAACCTACGAGCAGTACTTC,CASSYSGGGTYEQYF
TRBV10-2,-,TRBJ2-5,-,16,TGCGCCAGCAGTGAGGGTCCGAGGACGTACCAAGAGACCCAGTACTTC,CASSEGPRTYQETQYF
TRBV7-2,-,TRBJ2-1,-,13,TGTGCCAGCAGCTTACGGGGCGGCAATGAGCAGTTCTTC,CASSLRGGNEQFF
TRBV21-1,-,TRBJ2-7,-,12,TGTGCCAGCAGCACACAGGGTCGTGAGCAGTACTTC,CASSTQGREQYF
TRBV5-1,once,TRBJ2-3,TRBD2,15,TGCGCCAGCAGCTGGACTAGACCTAACACAGATACGCAGTATTTT,CASSWTRPNTDTQYF
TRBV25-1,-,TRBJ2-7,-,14,TGTGCCAGCAGTGGCGGGACAGCAACCTACGAGCAGTACTTC,CASSGGTATYEQYF
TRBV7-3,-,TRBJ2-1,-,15,TGTGCCAGCAGCTATATAACCGGGCTCGGCGGTGAGCAGTTCTTC,CASSYITGLGGEQFF
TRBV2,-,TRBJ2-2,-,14,TGTGCCAGCAGCGTTCAGGGGAACACCGGGGAGCTGTTTTTT,CASSVQGNTGELFF
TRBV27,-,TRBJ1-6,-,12,TGTGCCAGCAGGGCGGATAATTCACCCCTCCACTTT,CASRADNSPLHF
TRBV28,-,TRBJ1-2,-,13,TGTGCCAGCAGTTACGGAGGGAGCGATGGCTACACCTTC,CASSYGGSDGYTF
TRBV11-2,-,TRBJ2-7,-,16,TGTGCCAGCAGCTTAGTGGTCTCCCCTGACGCCTACGAGCAGTACTTC,CASSLVVSPDAYEQYF
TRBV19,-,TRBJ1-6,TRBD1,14,TGTGCCAGTAATTTCGACAGGGGGAGTTCACCCCTCCACTTT,CASNFDRGSSPLHF
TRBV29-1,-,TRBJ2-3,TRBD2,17,TGCAGCGTCACCGGACTAGCGGGGATGACTAGCACAGATACGCAGTATTTT,CSVTGLAGMTSTDTQYF
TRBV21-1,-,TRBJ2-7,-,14,TGTCCCCCGGGACAGGGTCCTACTCCCTACGAGCAGTACTTC,CPPGQGPTPYEQYF
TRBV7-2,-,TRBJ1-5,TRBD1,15,TGTGCCAGCAGCTTGCGCCAGGGGGCAGGTCAGCCCCAGCATTTT,CASSLRQGAGQPQHF
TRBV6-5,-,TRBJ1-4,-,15,TGTGCCAGCAGTTACTCCGGGACCCCGCATGAAAAACTGTTTTTT,CASSYSGTPHEKLFF
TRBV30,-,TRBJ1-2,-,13,TGTGCCTGGAGATCGGCCGGCGGCTATGGCTACACCTTC,CAWRSAGGYGYTF
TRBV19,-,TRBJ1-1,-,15,TGTGCCAGTAGTATAGGGCCAACAGTGAACACTGAAGCTTTCTTT,CASSIGPTVNTEAFF
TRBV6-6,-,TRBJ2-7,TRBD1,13,TGTGCCAGCAGTCCCAGACAGGGTGGCGAGCAGTACTTC,CASSPRQGGEQYF
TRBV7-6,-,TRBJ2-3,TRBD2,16,TGTGCCAGCAGCAAACTAGCGGGGCTTCGCCCAGATACGCAGTATTTT,CASSKLAGLRPDTQYF
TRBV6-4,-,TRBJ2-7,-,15,TGTGCCAGCAGACCCCCCGCGGGGTTCTCCTACGAGCAGTACTTC,CASRPPAGFSYEQYF
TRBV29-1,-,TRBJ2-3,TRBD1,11,TGCAGCCACAGGGGGAGGGATACGCAGTATTTT,CSHRGRDTQYF
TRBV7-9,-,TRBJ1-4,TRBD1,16,TGTGCCAGCAGCCGGAGGCGCGGGACAGGCGAGGAAAAACTGTTTTTT,CASSRRRGTGEEKLFF
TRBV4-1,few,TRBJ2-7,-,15,TGCGCCAGCAGCCAAGACCGGGGGGCCTACTACGAGCAGTACTTC,CASSQDRGAYYEQYF
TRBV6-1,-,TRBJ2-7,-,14,TGTGCCAGCAGAGATCCGGGACCCGTCCACGAGCAGTACTTC,CASRDPGPVHEQYF
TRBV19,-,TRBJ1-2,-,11,TGTGCCAGTAGTATCCACTATGGCTACACCTTC,CASSIHYGYTF
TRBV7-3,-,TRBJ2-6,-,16,TGTGCCAGCAGCTTAGAACCCCTCTTTGGGGCCAACGTCCTGACTTTC,CASSLEPLFGANVLTF
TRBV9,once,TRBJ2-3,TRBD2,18,TGTGCCAGCAGCGTAGTCTCCAGAACTAGCGGGACCACAGATACGCAGTATTTT,CASSVVSRTSGTTDTQYF
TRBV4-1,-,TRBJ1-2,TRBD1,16,TGCGCCAGCAGCCAAGATTCGGACAGGGTAAGGGGTGGCTACACCTTC,CASSQDSDRVRGGYTF
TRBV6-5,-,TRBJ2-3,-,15,TGTGCCAGCAGTTACTCGAGGGACCCGGGAGATACGCAGTATTTT,CASSYSRDPGDTQYF
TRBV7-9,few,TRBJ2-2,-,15,TGTGCCAGTAGACCACCCGGGACGAACACCGGGGAGCTGTTTTTT,CASRPPGTNTGELFF
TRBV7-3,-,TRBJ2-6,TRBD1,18,TGTGCCAGCAGCCCCTCAACAGGGGTAACTTCTGGGGCCAACGTCCTGACTTTC,CASSPSTGVTSGANVLTF